This T cell receptor beta chain was obtained from a study of blood T cells in healthy people across ages. A J-beta primer mix and a sample-barcoded 5' primer were used in a second PCR of roughly 6 to 11 cycles. TCRdb called the 5' RACE reads again in MiXCR, with one record for every CDR3 protein. The profile shows 850,000 to 950,000 distinct CDR3 sequences, about 30% of them singletons. This CDR3 comprises 14 residues. CDR1 is SNHLY and CDR2 is FYNNEI in the germline V gene. The V end was cut by 6 bases, the J end by 3 bases, with 14 bases between. Sequenced material: blood. The V call is TRBV2, the J call TRBJ1-1; D is undetermined. This TCR was recovered from a woman aged 80 or over in good health. The DNA for the CDR3 is TGTGCCAGCAGGAGGTCCCCCTGGGACACTGAAGCTTTCTTT. The encoded protein is CASRRSPWDTEAFF.